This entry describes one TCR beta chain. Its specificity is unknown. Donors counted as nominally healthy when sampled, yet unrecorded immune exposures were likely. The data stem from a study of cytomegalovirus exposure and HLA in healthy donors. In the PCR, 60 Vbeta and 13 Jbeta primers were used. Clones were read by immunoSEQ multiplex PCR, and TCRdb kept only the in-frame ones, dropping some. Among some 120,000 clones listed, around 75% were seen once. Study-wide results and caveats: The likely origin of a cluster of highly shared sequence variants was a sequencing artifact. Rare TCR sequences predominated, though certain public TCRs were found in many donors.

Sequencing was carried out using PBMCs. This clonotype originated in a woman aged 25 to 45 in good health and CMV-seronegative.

CDR3 amino acids: CASSLRSGTEAFF. Written as DNA, the CDR3 is TGTGCCAGCAGTCTCCGGTCGGGAACTGAAGCTTTCTTT. The chain joins TRBV27 to TRBJ1-1; no firm D call. V lost 5 bases to trimming and J lost 5 bases, with 12 bases between them. Germline loops: CDR1 MNHEY, CDR2 SMNVEV (reference sequence). The CDR3 loop spans 13 amino acids.